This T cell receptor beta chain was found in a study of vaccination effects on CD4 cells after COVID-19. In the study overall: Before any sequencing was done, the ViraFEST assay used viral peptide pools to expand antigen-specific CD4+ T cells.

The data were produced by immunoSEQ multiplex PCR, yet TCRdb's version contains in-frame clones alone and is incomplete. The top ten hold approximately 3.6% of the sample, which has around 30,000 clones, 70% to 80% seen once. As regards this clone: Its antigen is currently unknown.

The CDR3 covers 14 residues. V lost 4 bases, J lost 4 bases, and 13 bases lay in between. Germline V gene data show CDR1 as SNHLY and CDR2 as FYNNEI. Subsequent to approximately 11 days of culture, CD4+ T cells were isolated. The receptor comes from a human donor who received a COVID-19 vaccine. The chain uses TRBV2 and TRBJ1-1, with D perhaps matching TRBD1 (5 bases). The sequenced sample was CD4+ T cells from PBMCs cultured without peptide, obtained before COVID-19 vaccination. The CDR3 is CASSVGGGVTEAFF. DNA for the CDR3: TGTGCCAGCAGTGTCGGGGGAGGGGTCACTGAAGCTTTCTTT.